This T cell receptor (beta chain) came from a study of T cell responses to AZD1222 COVID-19 vaccine. Germline CDR1 and CDR2: MGHRA and YSYEKL. Trimming at V came to 2 bases and at J to 9 bases, leaving 5 bases not matched to a gene. There are 15 residues in the CDR3. Worth noting for this clone: Antigen unknown.

Notes on the study in general: Spike-specific TCR breadth and depth both grew after two AZD1222 doses. The span of vaccine-associated CD4 TCRs extended across spike, with dominance at 160-218 and 743-854.

Only in-frame clones appear in the TCRdb table, and some are missing; sequencing was by immunoSEQ multiplex PCR. The data show 180,000 or so clones, around 95% seen once. The sample consisted of peripheral blood, taken on day 0 of AZD1222 vaccination. The V call is TRBV4-1, the J call TRBJ1-6, with 9 nucleotides matching TRBD1. The TCR sequence derives from an adult in good health. The CDR3 coding sequence is TGCGCCAGCAGCCAAACGATACAGGGGGCTTCACCCCTCCACTTT. This gives the protein CASSQTIQGASPLHF.